These 5 T cell receptor beta chains share one sample of origin, sequenced in a study of OX40 agonist ivuxolimab in advanced cancers. The method was immunoSEQ multiplex PCR; TCRdb's version includes in-frame clones alone and lacks a portion of them. The data contain 70,000 to 85,000 clones, approximately 83% of them seen just once; the ten biggest clones take up 1.5% to 2%. This specimen consisted of CD4+ or CD8+ T cells sorted from blood, obtained in a trial of the OX40 agonist ivuxolimab. The source of these receptors is an adult with an advanced solid tumor such as melanoma, head and neck, liver or kidney cancer.

This clone was recorded once. This chain uses TRBV7-8 with TRBJ2-7; TRBD1 aligns across 8 bases. The V gene's germline CDR1 is SGHVS and CDR2 FQNEAQ. Losses at the gene ends were 7 bases for V and 4 bases for J; bases not matched to a gene: 6. The CDR3 is 13 residues long. CDR3 coding DNA: TGTGCCAGCACTGACAGGGGAAGGTACGAGCAGTACTTC. Protein sequence: CASTDRGRYEQYF.

V is TRBV5-1 and J is TRBJ1-2; D might be TRBD1 (6 bases). This CDR3 spans 15 amino acids. V lost 0 bases and J 8 bases, leaving 17 bases between the germline ends. Per germline, CDR1 SGHRS and CDR2 YFSETQ. CDR3 nucleotides: TGCGCCAGCAGCTTGGGATCTAACAGGGTAGAAGGCTACACCTTC. The encoded protein is CASSLGSNRVEGYTF.

The V gene is TRBV19, the J gene TRBJ1-1; D not certain. The CDR3 spans 13 residues. CDR1 and CDR2 (germline): LNHDA, SQIVND (reference sequence). V lost 5 bases to trimming and J lost 8 bases, with 15 bases between them. CDR3 residues: CASSPRRREEAFF. DNA for the CDR3: TGTGCCAGTAGTCCTAGGAGGCGGGAGGAAGCTTTCTTT.

This clone occurred once. The rearrangement uses TRBV7-6 and TRBJ2-1, with D possibly being TRBD2 (6 bases). The CDR3 spans 13 residues. V lost 5 bases and J 7 bases, leaving 12 bases between the germline ends. The germline V gene encodes CDR1 SGHVS and CDR2 FNYEAQ. The DNA of the CDR3 is TGTGCCAGCAGCGCTAGACTAGGGAATGAGCAGTTCTTC. Translated, it gives CASSARLGNEQFF.

This clone was recorded a few times. The V gene is TRBV13, the J gene TRBJ2-1; 9 positions match TRBD1. The CDR3 length is 15 residues. Germline CDR1 PRHDT, CDR2 FYEKMQ (reference sequence). V dropped 4 bases and J dropped 6; count of bases not matched to a gene: 7. CDR3 loop: CASSSRDREVNEQFF. The CDR3 DNA reads as TGTGCCAGCAGCTCCCGGGACAGGGAAGTCAATGAGCAGTTCTTC.